The text below deals with one T cell receptor beta chain. Its antigen is not known. Per the germline V gene, CDR1 is SNHLY and CDR2 is FYNNEI. This CDR3 comprises 12 residues. Trimming took 6 bases from V and 6 from J; bases not matched to a gene: 5. These data originate in a study of blood T cells in healthy people across ages. Together with a sample-barcoded 5' primer, a J-beta primer mix was included in a second PCR lasting roughly 6 to 12 cycles. TCRdb analysed the 5' RACE reads with MiXCR anew, one entry per CDR3 protein. The sample includes over 750,000 distinct CDR3 sequences, roughly 25% of them seen just once. Overall study findings and caveats: In older individuals, TCR beta diversity per million T cells was lower, falling roughly linearly with age.

This sample also belongs to another study, concerning T cells of mothers and their children. That work contributes: Sequencing returned over 8 million TCR beta CDR3 reads per mother and about 3 million per child.

Sequences were obtained from blood. The receptor's source is a boy younger than 18 in good health. J is TRBJ2-7 and V is TRBV2; 7 nucleotides align to TRBD2. The CDR3: CASRGLFPEQYF. CDR3 bases: TGTGCCAGCAGGGGACTATTTCCCGAGCAGTACTTC.